A selection of T cell receptor beta chains follows, all from one sample in a study of blood T cell repertoires in COVID-19. Assay: immunoSEQ multiplex PCR; the TCRdb copy retains only in-frame clones and omits some. The sample yields a few hundred thousand clones, roughly 83% seen once. What was sequenced was peripheral blood. The receptors stem from a woman in her fifties or sixties with acute or convalescent COVID-19. The CDR3 runs from the conserved cysteine through the conserved F or W. The order of the fields is clone size, J gene, D gene, V gene, CDR3 protein, CDR3 DNA. A D gene is named only where the DNA matches it firmly. Size values are once, few and many counts, or a class for expanded clones, and some rows have none.

. | TRBJ1-3 | . | TRBV10-3 | CASSGTSGNTIYF | TGTGCCAGCTCCGGGACTTCTGGAAACACCATATATTTT
once | TRBJ1-6 | . | TRBV24-1 | CATSGGLSSPLHF | TGTGCCACCAGCGGGGGGTTAAGTTCACCCCTCCACTTT
many | TRBJ1-1 | . | TRBV14 | CASSPRITNTEAFF | TGTGCCAGCAGCCCCAGGATAACGAACACTGAAGCTTTCTTT
. | TRBJ1-1 | . | TRBV24-1 | CATSDHPGRTEAFF | TGTGCCACCAGTGATCACCCGGGGAGAACTGAAGCTTTCTTT
. | TRBJ1-4 | . | TRBV29-1 | CSVLSDRTNEKLFF | TGCAGCGTTCTTAGTGACAGAACTAATGAAAAACTGTTTTTT
few | TRBJ2-1 | TRBD2 | TRBV2 | CASAGLAGLNEQFF | TGTGCCAGCGCGGGACTAGCGGGACTTAATGAGCAGTTCTTC
. | TRBJ1-1 | TRBD1 | TRBV7-9 | CASSSTGTGGAFF | TGTGCCAGCAGCTCCACCGGGACAGGGGGAGCTTTCTTT
. | TRBJ1-2 | . | TRBV21-1 | CASSDRRDNADIYGYTF | TGTGCCAGCAGCGACCGAAGGGACAACGCCGATATCTATGGCTACACCTTC
. | TRBJ1-2 | . | TRBV14 | CASSREPIGGNYGYTF | TGTGCCAGCAGCCGCGAACCTATTGGGGGGAACTATGGCTACACCTTC
. | TRBJ2-7 | . | TRBV2 | CASSEGYSPYEQYF | TGTGCCAGCAGTGAAGGGTACAGCCCCTACGAGCAGTACTTC
few | TRBJ1-3 | TRBD1 | TRBV2 | CASSSRDRASNTIYF | TGTGCCAGCAGTAGCCGGGACAGGGCCAGCAACACCATATATTTT
. | TRBJ1-2 | . | TRBV19 | CASSMRRGVDGYTF | TGTGCCAGTAGTATGAGAAGGGGCGTCGATGGCTACACCTTC
. | TRBJ2-7 | TRBD1 | TRBV13 | CASSLWGSGTGREQYF | TGTGCCAGCAGCTTATGGGGGTCTGGGACAGGGCGCGAGCAGTACTTC
. | TRBJ2-7 | TRBD1 | TRBV14 | CASSQATGGEQYF | TGTGCCAGCAGCCAAGCTACAGGGGGCGAGCAGTACTTC
. | TRBJ2-7 | TRBD1 | TRBV2 | CASSQGQGGIYEQYF | TGTGCCAGCAGTCAGGGACAGGGGGGCATCTACGAGCAGTACTTC
. | TRBJ2-7 | . | TRBV18 | CASSPGTRNEQYF | TGTGCCAGCTCACCCGGGACTCGGAACGAGCAGTACTTC
. | TRBJ1-2 | . | TRBV19 | CASSSIFGNYGYTF | TGTGCCAGTAGTTCGATCTTTGGCAACTATGGCTACACCTTC
. | TRBJ1-2 | . | TRBV20-1 | CSASQGYRDYGYTF | TGCAGTGCTAGTCAGGGGTACCGGGACTATGGCTACACCTTC
. | TRBJ2-1 | TRBD2 | TRBV19 | CASSPRGGSTEQFF | TGTGCCAGTAGTCCCCGGGGGGGGAGCACTGAGCAGTTCTTC
. | TRBJ2-7 | TRBD1 | TRBV28 | CASSTGVGVYEQYF | TGTGCCAGCAGCACAGGGGTAGGGGTCTACGAGCAGTACTTC
. | TRBJ2-7 | . | TRBV10-3 | CAHGGAAYEQYF | TGTGCCCACGGAGGAGCGGCCTACGAGCAGTACTTC
. | TRBJ1-2 | . | TRBV7-2 | CASSLGGPGVGGYTF | TGTGCCAGCAGCTTAGGGGGCCCAGGGGTAGGAGGCTACACCTTC
. | TRBJ1-4 | TRBD1 | TRBV7-2 | CASSSHSGGVNEKLFF | TGTGCCAGCAGCTCCCACTCAGGGGGCGTTAATGAAAAACTGTTTTTT
few | TRBJ1-5 | . | TRBV27 | CASSRPRTGNQPQHF | TGTGCCAGCAGTCGCCCTCGGACAGGCAATCAGCCCCAGCATTTT
. | TRBJ2-4 | . | TRBV6-5 | CASSSTGQLAKNIQYF | TGTGCCAGCAGTTCCACGGGACAACTAGCCAAAAACATTCAGTACTTC
. | TRBJ1-3 | . | TRBV3-1/TRBV3-2 | CASSQEWLNSGNTIYF | TGTGCCAGCAGCCAAGAATGGCTGAATTCTGGAAACACCATATATTTT
. | TRBJ1-2 | . | TRBV18 | CASSPPITEANYGYTF | TGTGCCAGCTCACCACCGATAACGGAGGCTAACTATGGCTACACCTTC
few | TRBJ1-3 | TRBD1 | TRBV28 | CASSAWTGGGNTIYF | TGTGCCAGCAGTGCCTGGACAGGGGGAGGAAACACCATATATTTT
. | TRBJ2-7 | TRBD2 | TRBV5-1 | CASSRIAGPNPDEQYF | TGCGCCAGCAGCAGGATAGCGGGACCGAATCCGGACGAGCAGTACTTC
. | TRBJ2-7 | TRBD2 | TRBV5-6 | CASSGGLVASYEQYF | TGTGCCAGCAGCGGAGGACTAGTGGCCTCCTACGAGCAGTACTTC
. | TRBJ2-7 | TRBD2 | TRBV2 | CASSFRLAEKYF | TGTGCCAGCAGTTTTAGACTAGCGGAAAAGTACTTC
once | TRBJ2-1 | TRBD2 | TRBV28 | CASSPRLAVNEQFF | TGTGCCAGCAGTCCCCGACTAGCGGTCAATGAGCAGTTCTTC
once | TRBJ1-2 | TRBD1 | TRBV24-1 | CATSDYGQGASSGYTF | TGTGCCACCAGTGACTACGGACAGGGGGCATCGAGCGGCTACACCTTC
. | TRBJ1-2 | . | TRBV6-2/TRBV6-3 | CASSTGANYGYTF | TGTGCCAGCAGTACGGGAGCTAACTATGGCTACACCTTC
once | TRBJ1-2 | TRBD1 | TRBV27 | CASRLEGAYGYTF | TGTGCCAGCAGGCTCGAGGGGGCCTATGGCTACACCTTC
few | TRBJ2-7 | . | TRBV7-2 | CASSLSGASYEQYF | TGTGCCAGCAGCTTGAGCGGAGCTTCCTACGAGCAGTACTTC
. | TRBJ1-5 | . | TRBV9 | CASSVGGGVNQPQHF | TGTGCCAGCAGCGTAGGGGGGGGAGTAAATCAGCCCCAGCATTTT
. | TRBJ1-1 | TRBD1 | TRBV7-9 | CASSAASGGKAFF | TGTGCCAGCAGCGCTGCCTCAGGGGGAAAAGCTTTCTTT
. | TRBJ2-1 | TRBD1 | TRBV7-3 | CASSPGQGDNEQFF | TGTGCCAGCAGCCCGGGACAGGGCGACAATGAGCAGTTCTTC
. | TRBJ1-2 | . | TRBV7-9 | CASSLSNPEGYTF | TGTGCCAGCAGCTTAAGCAACCCCGAGGGCTACACCTTC
. | TRBJ1-4 | . | TRBV18 | CASSLSRAINEKLFF | TGTGCCAGCTCACTCTCCAGGGCAATTAATGAAAAACTGTTTTTT
once | TRBJ2-5 | . | TRBV4-1 | CASSQDPGTKETQYF | TGCGCCAGCAGCCAAGATCCGGGAACCAAAGAGACCCAGTACTTC
. | TRBJ2-7 | TRBD1 | TRBV28 | CASTLSGTGNVEQYF | TGTGCCAGCACTCTGTCCGGGACAGGAAACGTCGAGCAGTACTTC
few | TRBJ2-7 | . | TRBV3-1/TRBV3-2 | CASSQGPGAAYEQYF | TGTGCCAGCAGCCAAGGCCCGGGAGCCGCCTACGAGCAGTACTTC
. | TRBJ2-1 | . | TRBV9 | CASSHSGGRGYNEQFF | TGTGCCAGCAGCCACTCAGGTGGCAGGGGATACAATGAGCAGTTCTTC
. | TRBJ1-6 | . | TRBV9 | CASSVAGGNSPLHF | TGTGCCAGCAGCGTAGCCGGGGGGAATTCACCCCTCCACTTT
. | TRBJ1-1 | . | TRBV10-3 | CAISESGGGTEAFF | TGTGCCATCAGTGAGTCCGGTGGCGGGACCGAAGCTTTCTTT
. | TRBJ2-1 | . | TRBV6-4 | CASSPDNNYNEQFF | TGTGCCAGCAGTCCCGACAACAACTACAATGAGCAGTTCTTC
. | TRBJ2-1 | TRBD2 | TRBV20-1 | CSASWAGVPEQFF | TGCAGTGCTAGTTGGGCGGGAGTCCCTGAGCAGTTCTTC
. | TRBJ2-7 | . | TRBV6-1 | CASSERVVGGHEQYF | TGTGCCAGCAGTGAAAGAGTCGTAGGGGGACACGAGCAGTACTTC
. | TRBJ2-7 | TRBD2 | TRBV7-2 | CASSSLAGGTYEQYF | TGTGCCAGCAGCTCGCTAGCGGGGGGTACCTACGAGCAGTACTTC
. | TRBJ2-7 | . | TRBV28 | CASRDTDTYEQYF | TGTGCCAGCAGGGACACTGATACCTACGAGCAGTACTTC
. | TRBJ2-7 | . | TRBV19 | CASSPGLSYEQYF | TGTGCCAGTAGTCCGGGACTTTCCTACGAGCAGTACTTC
. | TRBJ1-4 | . | TRBV27 | CASSDKTANEKLFF | TGTGCCAGCAGCGACAAAACGGCGAATGAAAAACTGTTTTTT
. | TRBJ1-2 | . | TRBV7-7 | CASSLGYANYGYTF | TGTGCCAGCAGCTTAGGTTATGCTAACTATGGCTACACCTTC